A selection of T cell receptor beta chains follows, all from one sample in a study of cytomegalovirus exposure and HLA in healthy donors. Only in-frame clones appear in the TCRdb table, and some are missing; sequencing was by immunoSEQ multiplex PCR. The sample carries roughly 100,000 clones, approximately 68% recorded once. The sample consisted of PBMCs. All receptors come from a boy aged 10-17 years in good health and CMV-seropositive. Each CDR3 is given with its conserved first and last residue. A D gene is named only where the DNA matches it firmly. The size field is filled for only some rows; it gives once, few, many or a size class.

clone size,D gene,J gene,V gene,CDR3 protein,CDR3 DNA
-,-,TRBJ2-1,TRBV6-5,CASSRTRGNEQFF,TGTGCCAGCAGTCGAACTAGAGGGAATGAGCAGTTCTTC
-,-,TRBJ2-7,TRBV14,CASSPTAPYEQYF,TGTGCCAGCAGCCCGACAGCCCCCTACGAGCAGTACTTC
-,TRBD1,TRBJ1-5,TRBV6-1,CASRQGTGVNQPQHF,TGTGCCAGCAGGCAAGGGACAGGGGTCAATCAGCCCCAGCATTTT
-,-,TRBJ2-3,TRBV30,CAWSPRTMTDTQYF,TGTGCCTGGAGTCCTAGGACTATGACAGATACGCAGTATTTT
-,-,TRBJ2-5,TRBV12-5,CASGPGTPYQETQYF,TGTGCTAGTGGTCCGGGGACACCCTACCAAGAGACCCAGTACTTC
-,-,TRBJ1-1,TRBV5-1,CASSLGSNTEAFF,TGCGCCAGCAGCTTGGGGAGTAACACTGAAGCTTTCTTT
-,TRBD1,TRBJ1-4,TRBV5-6,CASSLRQGATNEKLFF,TGTGCCAGCAGCTTGAGGCAGGGGGCAACTAATGAAAAACTGTTTTTT
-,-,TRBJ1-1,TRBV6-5,CASRRDTEAFF,TGTGCCAGCCGCCGGGACACTGAAGCTTTCTTT
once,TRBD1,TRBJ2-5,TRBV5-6,CASSWGQGGGKTQYF,TGTGCCAGCAGCTGGGGACAGGGTGGTGGAAAGACCCAGTACTTC
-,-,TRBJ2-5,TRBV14,CASSQLGLQETQYF,TGTGCCAGCAGCCAATTGGGACTGCAAGAGACCCAGTACTTC
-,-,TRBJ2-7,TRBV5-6,CASSRTATYEQYF,TGTGCCAGCAGTCGGACAGCTACCTACGAGCAGTACTTC